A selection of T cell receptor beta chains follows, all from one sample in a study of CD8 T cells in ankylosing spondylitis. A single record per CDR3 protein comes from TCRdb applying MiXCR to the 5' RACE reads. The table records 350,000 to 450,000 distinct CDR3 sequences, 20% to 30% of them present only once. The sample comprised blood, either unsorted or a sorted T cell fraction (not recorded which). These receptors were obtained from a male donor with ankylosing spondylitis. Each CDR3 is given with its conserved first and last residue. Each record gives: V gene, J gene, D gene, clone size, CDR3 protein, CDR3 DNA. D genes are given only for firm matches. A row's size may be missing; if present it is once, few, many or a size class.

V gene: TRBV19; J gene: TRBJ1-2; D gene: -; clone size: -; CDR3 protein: CASARGRDSVNYGYTF; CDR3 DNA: TGTGCCAGCGCGAGGGGCAGGGATTCGGTAAACTATGGCTACACCTTC
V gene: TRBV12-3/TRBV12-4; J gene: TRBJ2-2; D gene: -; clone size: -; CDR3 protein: CASSLDQGPTGELFF; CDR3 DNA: TGTGCCAGCAGTTTAGACCAGGGCCCCACCGGGGAGCTGTTTTTT
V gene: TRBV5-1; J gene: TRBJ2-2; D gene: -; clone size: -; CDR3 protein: CASRVEGSYTGEPFF; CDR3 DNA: TGCGCCAGCAGGGTGGAGGGATCTTACACCGGGGAGCCGTTTTTT
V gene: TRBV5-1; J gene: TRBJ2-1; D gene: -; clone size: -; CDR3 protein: CTSSPDQRGYNEQFF; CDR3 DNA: TGCACCAGCAGCCCGGACCAAAGAGGGTACAATGAGCAGTTCTTC
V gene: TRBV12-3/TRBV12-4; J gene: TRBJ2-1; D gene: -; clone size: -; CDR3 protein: CASSPGGVSSRRFF; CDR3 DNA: TGTGCCAGCAGTCCCGGTGGGGTCTCGTCTCGACGTTTCTTC
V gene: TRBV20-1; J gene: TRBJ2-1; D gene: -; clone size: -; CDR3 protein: CSAPWATGGEQFF; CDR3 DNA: TGCAGTGCCCCCTGGGCTACCGGAGGGGAGCAGTTCTTC
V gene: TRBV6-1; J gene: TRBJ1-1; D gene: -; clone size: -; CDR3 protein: CASSDAPRGAEAFF; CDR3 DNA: TGTGCCAGCAGTGATGCCCCTAGGGGCGCTGAAGCTTTCTTT
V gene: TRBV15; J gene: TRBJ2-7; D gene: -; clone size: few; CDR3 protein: CATSRGTQSYEQYF; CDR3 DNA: TGTGCCACCAGCAGAGGGACACAATCCTACGAGCAGTACTTC
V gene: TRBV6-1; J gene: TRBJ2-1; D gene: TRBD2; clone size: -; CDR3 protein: CASRSGTSISEQFF; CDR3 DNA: TGTGCCAGCAGATCCGGGACTAGTATCAGTGAGCAGTTCTTC
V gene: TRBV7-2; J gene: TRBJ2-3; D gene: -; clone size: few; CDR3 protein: CASSPPSTSTDTQYF; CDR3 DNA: TGTGCCAGCAGCCCCCCTTCCACTAGCACAGATACGCAGTATTTT
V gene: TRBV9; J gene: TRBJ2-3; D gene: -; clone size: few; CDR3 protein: CASSPPESGQRATDTQYF; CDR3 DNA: TGTGCCAGCAGCCCACCAGAAAGTGGGCAAAGAGCGACAGATACGCAGTATTTT
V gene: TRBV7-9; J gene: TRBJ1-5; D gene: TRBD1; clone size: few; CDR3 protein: CASSLGPGQGGNQPQHF; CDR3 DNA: TGTGCCAGCAGCTTGGGTCCAGGACAGGGTGGCAATCAGCCCCAGCATTTT
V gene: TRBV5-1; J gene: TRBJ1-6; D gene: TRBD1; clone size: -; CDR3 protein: CASSIDRAGDSPLHF; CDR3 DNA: TGCGCCAGCAGCATCGACAGGGCTGGGGATTCACCCCTCCACTTT
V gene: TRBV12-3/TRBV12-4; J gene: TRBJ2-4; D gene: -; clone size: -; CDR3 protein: CASSFRDDIQYF; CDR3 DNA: TGTGCCAGCAGTTTCAGGGATGACATTCAGTACTTC
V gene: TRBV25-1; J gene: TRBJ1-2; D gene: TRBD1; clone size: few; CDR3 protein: CASSEGQGGYTF; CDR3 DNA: TGTGCCAGCAGTGAGGGACAGGGAGGCTACACCTTC
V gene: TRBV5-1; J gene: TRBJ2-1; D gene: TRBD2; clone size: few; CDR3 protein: CASSPGLAGGPAKNEQFF; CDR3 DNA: TGCGCCAGCAGCCCGGGACTAGCGGGAGGGCCGGCGAAAAATGAGCAGTTCTTC
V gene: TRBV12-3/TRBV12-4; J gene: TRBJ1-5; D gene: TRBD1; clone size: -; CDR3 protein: CASRDGTGGPSGQPQHF; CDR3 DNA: TGTGCCAGCAGAGATGGGACAGGGGGCCCCTCGGGGCAGCCCCAGCATTTT
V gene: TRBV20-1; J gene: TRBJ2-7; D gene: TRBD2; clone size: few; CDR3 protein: CSAQRRGGPGEQYF; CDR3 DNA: TGCAGTGCCCAGAGGAGGGGAGGGCCTGGGGAGCAGTACTTC
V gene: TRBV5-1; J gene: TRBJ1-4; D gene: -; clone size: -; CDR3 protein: CASGAGATNEKLFF; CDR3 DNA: TGCGCCAGCGGCGCAGGCGCAACTAATGAAAAACTGTTTTTT
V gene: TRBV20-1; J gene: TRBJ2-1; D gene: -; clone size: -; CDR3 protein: CSARDRIGARNEQFF; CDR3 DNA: TGCAGTGCTAGAGATCGTATAGGCGCCAGGAATGAGCAGTTCTTC
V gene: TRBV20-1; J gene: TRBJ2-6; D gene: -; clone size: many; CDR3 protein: CSARGRPLMAGANVLTF; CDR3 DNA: TGCAGTGCTAGGGGCAGACCCTTAATGGCTGGGGCCAACGTCCTGACTTTC
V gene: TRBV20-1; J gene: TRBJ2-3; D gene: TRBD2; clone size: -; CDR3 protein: CSAVPGLAGVGSSTDTQYF; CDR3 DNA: TGCAGTGCGGTTCCGGGACTAGCGGGAGTCGGATCGAGCACAGATACGCAGTATTTT
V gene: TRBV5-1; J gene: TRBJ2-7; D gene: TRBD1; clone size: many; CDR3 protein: CASSWKDRGDEQYF; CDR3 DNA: TGCGCCAGCAGCTGGAAGGACAGGGGCGACGAGCAGTACTTC
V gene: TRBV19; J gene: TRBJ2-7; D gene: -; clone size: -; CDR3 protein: CASSPDGSYEQYF; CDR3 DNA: TGTGCCAGTAGTCCCGACGGATCCTACGAGCAGTACTTC
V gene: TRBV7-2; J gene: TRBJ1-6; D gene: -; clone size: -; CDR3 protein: CASSLFLNSPLHF; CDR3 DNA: TGTGCCAGCAGCTTATTCCTAAATTCACCCCTCCACTTT
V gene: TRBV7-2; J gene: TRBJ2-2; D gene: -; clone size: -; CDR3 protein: CASSVRDFSPTGELFF; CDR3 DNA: TGTGCCAGCAGCGTCCGGGACTTCTCGCCCACCGGGGAGCTGTTTTTT
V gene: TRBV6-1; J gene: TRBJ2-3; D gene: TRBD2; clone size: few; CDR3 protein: CASSRRMTSGPNRDTQYF; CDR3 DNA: TGTGCCAGCAGCCGCAGAATGACTAGCGGGCCTAATAGGGATACGCAGTATTTT
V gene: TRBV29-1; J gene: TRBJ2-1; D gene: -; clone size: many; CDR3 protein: CSAGPASEQFF; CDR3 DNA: TGCAGCGCTGGCCCTGCTAGTGAGCAGTTCTTC
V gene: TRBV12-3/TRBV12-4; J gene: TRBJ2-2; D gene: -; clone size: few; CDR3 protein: CASSFGLNTGELFF; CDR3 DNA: TGTGCCAGCAGTTTCGGGCTTAACACCGGGGAGCTGTTTTTT
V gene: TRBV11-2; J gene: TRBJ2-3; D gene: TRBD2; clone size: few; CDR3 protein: CASSVSGRMTDTQYF; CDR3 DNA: TGTGCCAGCAGCGTGAGCGGGAGGATGACAGATACGCAGTATTTT
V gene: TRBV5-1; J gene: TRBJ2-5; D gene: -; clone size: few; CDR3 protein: CASSLALMGVRTVQETQYF; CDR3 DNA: TGCGCCAGCAGCTTGGCCCTTATGGGGGTTCGGACGGTACAAGAGACCCAGTACTTC
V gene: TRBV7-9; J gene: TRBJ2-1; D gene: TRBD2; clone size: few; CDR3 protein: CASSKPIAGSSYNEQFF; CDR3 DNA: TGTGCCAGCAGCAAACCGATAGCGGGCAGCTCCTACAATGAGCAGTTCTTC
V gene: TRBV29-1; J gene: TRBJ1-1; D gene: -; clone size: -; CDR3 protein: CSVAGGRAGGEAFF; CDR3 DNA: TGCAGCGTTGCCGGTGGCAGGGCCGGAGGTGAAGCTTTCTTT
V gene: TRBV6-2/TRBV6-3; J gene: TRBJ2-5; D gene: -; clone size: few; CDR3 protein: CASRTGQETQYF; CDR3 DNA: TGTGCCAGCAGAACGGGGCAAGAGACCCAGTACTTC
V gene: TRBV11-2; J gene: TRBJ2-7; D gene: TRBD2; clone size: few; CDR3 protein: CASSFSAGAQGEQYF; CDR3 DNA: TGTGCCAGCAGCTTCTCTGCGGGAGCCCAGGGAGAGCAGTACTTC
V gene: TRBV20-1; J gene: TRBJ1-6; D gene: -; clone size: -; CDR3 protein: CSAREPDSPLHF; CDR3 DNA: TGCAGTGCTAGAGAACCGGACTCACCCCTCCACTTT
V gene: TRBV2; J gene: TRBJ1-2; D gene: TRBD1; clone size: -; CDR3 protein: CASRGGAGGDYGYTF; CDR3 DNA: TGTGCCAGCAGAGGCGGGGCAGGGGGCGACTATGGCTACACCTTC
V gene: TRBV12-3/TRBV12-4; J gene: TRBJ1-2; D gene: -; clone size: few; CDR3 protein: CASRSGTSNYGYTF; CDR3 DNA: TGTGCCAGCAGATCCGGGACATCCAACTATGGCTACACCTTC
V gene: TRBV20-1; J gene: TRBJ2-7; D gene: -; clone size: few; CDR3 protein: CSAREHRYEQYF; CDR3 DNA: TGCAGTGCTAGAGAGCACCGCTACGAGCAGTACTTC
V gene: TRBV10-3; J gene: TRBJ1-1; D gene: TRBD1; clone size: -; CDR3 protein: CAISTGEGAEAYF; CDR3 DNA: TGTGCCATCAGCACAGGGGAAGGGGCTGAAGCTTACTTT
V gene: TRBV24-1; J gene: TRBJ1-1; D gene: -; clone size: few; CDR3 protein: CATKSGLGEAFF; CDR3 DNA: TGTGCCACCAAATCAGGATTGGGTGAAGCTTTCTTT
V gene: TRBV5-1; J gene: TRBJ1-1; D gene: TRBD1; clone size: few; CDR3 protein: CASSERQGRNEAFF; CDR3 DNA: TGCGCCAGCAGCGAAAGACAGGGTAGGAACGAAGCTTTCTTT
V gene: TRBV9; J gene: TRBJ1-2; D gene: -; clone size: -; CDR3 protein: CASSSTGQPYGYTF; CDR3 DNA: TGTGCCAGCAGCTCGACGGGACAACCCTATGGCTACACCTTC